These 13 T cell receptor beta chains were sequenced from one sample in a study of shared T cell receptors in the human thymus. The repertoire was sequenced with immunoSEQ multiplex PCR; TCRdb's copy has only in-frame clones and lacks some. The sample lists hundreds of thousands of clones; 88% were seen once. The same sample was also used in a study of human thymus T cells.

The sample taken for sequencing was thymocytes. The receptors shown here come from a boy in the first two years of life with a congenital heart defect.

The chain's CDR3 is CASSNVTSNSYEQYF. The CDR3, as DNA: TGTGCCAGCAGTAATGTGACTAGCAACTCCTACGAGCAGTACTTC. The rearrangement links TRBV25-1 to TRBJ2-7; 7 bases map to TRBD2. With 5 bases clipped from V and 0 bases from J, the junction kept 7 bases outside the gene matches. Germline CDR1 is MGHDK and CDR2 is SYGVNS. CDR3 size: 15 residues.

The chain joins TRBV11-3 to TRBJ1-1, with TRBD1 matching 7 bases. Trimming removed 5 bases from V and 1 base from J; junction bases left unmatched: 4. The CDR3 is made up of 14 amino acids. The germline gives CDR1 SGHNT, CDR2 YENEEA. CDR3 nucleotide sequence: TGTGCCAGCAGCCAGACAGGGAGGAACACTGAAGCTTTCTTT. This encodes CASSQTGRNTEAFF.

The rearrangement uses TRBV7-6 and TRBJ1-4; a possible D gene is TRBD1 (6 bases). The CDR3 extends over 15 amino acids. In germline, CDR1 is SGHVS, CDR2 FNYEAQ. The ends were cut back, 5 bases at V and 8 bases at J, with 18 bases in the middle. The CDR3 reads CASSHNQGRREKLFF. The CDR3 DNA reads TGTGCCAGCAGCCATAACCAGGGGCGCCGAGAAAAACTGTTTTTT.

The chain recombines TRBV15 with TRBJ2-7; 7 bases match TRBD2. The V gene end was trimmed by 1 base and the J gene end by 5 bases; junction bases not matched to a gene: 8. The length of the CDR3 is 15 residues. CDR1 is LNHNV, CDR2 YYDKDF, per germline (reference sequence). The CDR3 reads CATSRVREIMDEQYF. For the CDR3, the DNA is TGTGCCACCAGCAGAGTGCGGGAGATCATGGACGAGCAGTACTTC.

The V call is TRBV11-3, the J call TRBJ1-4; perhaps TRBD1 as D (6 bases). The CDR3 runs to 15 residues. V dropped 4 bases and J dropped 8 bases, with 17 bases sitting between them. CDR1 and CDR2 from the germline V gene are SGHNT and YENEEA. DNA for the CDR3: TGTGCCAGCAGCTGGGGGGGCCCGGGACGGGAAAAACTGTTTTTT. This sequence encodes CASSWGGPGREKLFF.

This sequence joins TRBV19 and TRBJ1-1; no clear D. This CDR3 spans 13 amino acids. Trimming pared 3 bases from V and 1 base from J, leaving 6 bases between. Germline V gene data show CDR1 as LNHDA and CDR2 as SQIVND (reference sequence). The CDR3 coding sequence is TGTGCCAGTAGTATGTCCAAGAACACTGAAGCTTTCTTT. Its protein is CASSMSKNTEAFF.

The chain employs TRBV28 and TRBJ2-6; 9 nucleotides agree with TRBD1. The length of the CDR3 is 15 residues. Per the germline V gene, CDR1 is MDHEN and CDR2 is SYDVKM. Trimming removed 6 bases from V and 4 bases from J; junction bases left unmatched: 4. CDR3 loop: CASSQQGAGANVLTF. CDR3 nucleotide sequence: TGTGCCAGCAGCCAACAGGGGGCCGGGGCCAACGTCCTGACTTTC.

The rearrangement uses TRBV7-9 and TRBJ1-6; no clear D gene. V lost 5 bases to trimming and J lost 7 bases, with 12 bases between them. Germline V gives CDR1 SEHNR, CDR2 FQNEAQ (reference sequence). This CDR3 contains 14 residues. CDR3 residues: CASSPRGGNSPLHF. CDR3 coding DNA: TGTGCCAGCAGCCCTCGGGGAGGCAATTCACCCCTCCACTTT.

The chain is built from TRBV9 and TRBJ1-5, with D unresolved. The CDR3 loop spans 10 amino acids. V lost 9 bases to trimming and J lost 3 bases, with 4 bases between them. Germline V gene lookup returns CDR1 SGDLS and CDR2 YYNGEE. The CDR3 DNA reads TGTGCCAACTCCAATCAGCCCCAGCATTTT. Translation gives CANSNQPQHF.

This sequence joins TRBV7-2 and TRBJ1-3, with D possibly matching TRBD1 (5 bases). V was pared by 5 bases and J by 0 bases, with 8 bases between. The CDR3 consists of 14 residues. Germline values: CDR1 SGHTA, CDR2 FQGNSA. CDR3 sequence (DNA): TGTGCCAGCAGCGTCGGGGGCTCTGGAAACACCATATATTTT. It codes for CASSVGGSGNTIYF.

This clone was found once. This sequence joins TRBV4-3 and TRBJ2-1; 10 nucleotides agree with TRBD2. Germline CDR1 is LGHNA and CDR2 is YSLEER. This CDR3 spans 20 amino acids. V was clipped by 0 bases and J by 6 bases; unmatched bases: 17. CDR3 loop: CASSQDSNRASGSSINEQFF. The CDR3 DNA reads TGCGCCAGCAGCCAAGATTCAAACAGGGCTAGCGGGAGCTCGATCAATGAGCAGTTCTTC.

CDR3 sequence: CATSRGGGGALETQYF. In nucleotides, the CDR3 is TGTGCCACCAGCAGAGGGGGTGGGGGGGCCCTAGAGACCCAGTACTTC. This chain connects TRBV15 to TRBJ2-5, with D possibly matching TRBD2 (7 bases). The germline V and J ends were trimmed by 1 base and 4 bases, with 16 bases remaining between them. Germline V gene sequence: CDR1 LNHNV, CDR2 YYDKDF (reference sequence). The CDR3 covers 16 residues.

This chain joins TRBV14 and TRBJ2-3; TRBD2 aligns across 7 bases. The germline V gene encodes CDR1 SGHDN and CDR2 FVKESK. The trim removed 5 bases at V and 4 bases at J, leaving 24 bases unmatched. CDR3 length: 20 amino acids. CDR3 sequence (DNA): TGTGCCAGCAGCTACCATCGGGGGGTCGGTTCGCTAGCGGTCGCAGATACGCAGTATTTT. The encoded protein is CASSYHRGVGSLAVADTQYF.